A selection of T cell receptor beta chains follows, all from one sample in a study of cytomegalovirus exposure and HLA in healthy donors. Sequencing used immunoSEQ multiplex PCR; TCRdb keeps in-frame clones, though not all of them. Recorded for this sample: around 130,000 clones. The source material was PBMCs. The receptor set was obtained from a woman aged 55-69 years in good health and CMV-seronegative. CDR3s include the opening cysteine and the closing phenylalanine or tryptophan. Each record gives: D gene, J gene, V gene, CDR3 DNA, CDR3 protein. D genes are given only for firm matches.

D gene: TRBD1
J gene: TRBJ2-1
V gene: TRBV4-1
CDR3 DNA: TGCGCCAGCAGCCACAGGACAGGGGGCAATGAGCAGTTCTTC
CDR3 protein: CASSHRTGGNEQFF

D gene: TRBD2
J gene: TRBJ2-1
V gene: TRBV28
CDR3 DNA: TGTGCCAGCAGTACCCCGGCGGGGGGGCATTATGAGCAGTTCTTC
CDR3 protein: CASSTPAGGHYEQFF

D gene: -
J gene: TRBJ1-6
V gene: TRBV5-1
CDR3 DNA: TGCGCCAGCAGCTTGTTGGGGGCGGATAATTCACCCCTCCACTTT
CDR3 protein: CASSLLGADNSPLHF

D gene: -
J gene: TRBJ1-1
V gene: TRBV6-5
CDR3 DNA: TGTGCCAGCAGTTACTCAACCCAAGCCAACACTGAAGCTTTCTTT
CDR3 protein: CASSYSTQANTEAFF

D gene: TRBD2
J gene: TRBJ2-1
V gene: TRBV29-1
CDR3 DNA: TGCAGCGTTGAAGTCCGACTAGCGGCTGTCAATGAGCAGTTCTTC
CDR3 protein: CSVEVRLAAVNEQFF

D gene: -
J gene: TRBJ1-6
V gene: TRBV6-6
CDR3 DNA: TGTGCCAGCAGCTCCCTGACAGCACATAATTCACCCCTCCACTTT
CDR3 protein: CASSSLTAHNSPLHF

D gene: -
J gene: TRBJ1-2
V gene: TRBV12-5
CDR3 DNA: TGTGCTAGTGGTAAATTGGACAGCCTCCATGGTTACACCTTC
CDR3 protein: CASGKLDSLHGYTF

D gene: -
J gene: TRBJ2-5
V gene: TRBV4-1
CDR3 DNA: TGCGCCAGCAGCCAAGACAGGGGCATGGAGACCCAGTACTTC
CDR3 protein: CASSQDRGMETQYF

D gene: TRBD1
J gene: TRBJ1-2
V gene: TRBV25-1
CDR3 DNA: TGTGCCAGCATCGGACAGGGAGGGTCCCTCTATGGCTACACCTTC
CDR3 protein: CASIGQGGSLYGYTF

D gene: -
J gene: TRBJ1-2
V gene: TRBV21-1
CDR3 DNA: TGTGCCAGCAGCAAATGGCCAGGGTTACTTTTTGGCTACACCTTC
CDR3 protein: CASSKWPGLLFGYTF

D gene: TRBD2
J gene: TRBJ2-7
V gene: TRBV28
CDR3 DNA: TGTGCCAGCAGTCTGGGGACTAGCGGCACCTACGAGCAGTACTTC
CDR3 protein: CASSLGTSGTYEQYF

D gene: -
J gene: TRBJ2-1
V gene: TRBV4-2
CDR3 DNA: TGTGCCAGCAGCCCATCTGTGGGAGTAGCCTACAATGAGCAGTTCTTC
CDR3 protein: CASSPSVGVAYNEQFF

D gene: -
J gene: TRBJ1-5
V gene: TRBV2
CDR3 DNA: TGTGCCAGCACCGGAGCTTCCCTTAGCAATCAGCCCCAGCATTTT
CDR3 protein: CASTGASLSNQPQHF

D gene: -
J gene: TRBJ2-7
V gene: TRBV27
CDR3 DNA: TGTGCCAGCAGTAACGGGGCGGGGCCAACCTACGAGCAGTACTTC
CDR3 protein: CASSNGAGPTYEQYF

D gene: -
J gene: TRBJ1-1
V gene: TRBV7-9
CDR3 DNA: TGTGCCAGCAGCTTGGAGGGCGGACTATACACTGAAGCTTTCTTT
CDR3 protein: CASSLEGGLYTEAFF

D gene: -
J gene: TRBJ2-7
V gene: TRBV2
CDR3 DNA: TGTGCCTGCAGTGACACAGGGAGCTACGAGCAGTACTTC
CDR3 protein: CACSDTGSYEQYF

D gene: TRBD2
J gene: TRBJ2-7
V gene: TRBV2
CDR3 DNA: TGTGCCAGCAGTGTAGGCGGGGGACCCTCCTACGAGCAGTACTTC
CDR3 protein: CASSVGGGPSYEQYF

D gene: TRBD1
J gene: TRBJ2-1
V gene: TRBV19
CDR3 DNA: TGTGCCAGTAGTGAATTACCGGGACAGTCCTACAATGAGCAGTTCTTC
CDR3 protein: CASSELPGQSYNEQFF

D gene: -
J gene: TRBJ1-1
V gene: TRBV9
CDR3 DNA: TGTGCCAGCAGCGTAGGGTTAGACACTGAAGCTTTCTTT
CDR3 protein: CASSVGLDTEAFF

D gene: -
J gene: TRBJ1-1
V gene: TRBV6-5
CDR3 DNA: TGTGCCAGCGGTGAGGGCAAAGGCACTGAAGCTTTCTTT
CDR3 protein: CASGEGKGTEAFF

D gene: -
J gene: TRBJ2-5
V gene: TRBV5-1
CDR3 DNA: TGCGCCAGCAGCCCAGTCCCAGGTCTGGAGACCCAGTACTTC
CDR3 protein: CASSPVPGLETQYF

D gene: -
J gene: TRBJ2-7
V gene: TRBV28
CDR3 DNA: TGTGCCAGCAGTTTATTTGAGGGCCCCTACGAGCAGTACTTC
CDR3 protein: CASSLFEGPYEQYF

D gene: -
J gene: TRBJ1-2
V gene: TRBV19
CDR3 DNA: TGTGCCAGATCCTCCGGGAGACCCGGTGGCTACACCTTC
CDR3 protein: CARSSGRPGGYTF

D gene: -
J gene: TRBJ1-5
V gene: TRBV28
CDR3 DNA: TGTGCCAGCAGCATATTTCAGGGGAGCAATCAGCCCCAGCATTTT
CDR3 protein: CASSIFQGSNQPQHF

D gene: -
J gene: TRBJ2-3
V gene: TRBV29-1
CDR3 DNA: TGCAGCGTTGAAGATGTGAGGTACAGGGGCACAGATACGCAGTATTTT
CDR3 protein: CSVEDVRYRGTDTQYF

D gene: -
J gene: TRBJ1-5
V gene: TRBV19
CDR3 DNA: TGTGCCAGTAGTAGGACAGTAGACCCCAATCAGCCCCAGCATTTT
CDR3 protein: CASSRTVDPNQPQHF

D gene: -
J gene: TRBJ2-1
V gene: TRBV10-3
CDR3 DNA: TGTGCCATCAGTGAGTCGTTAGCTGGAGCCTACAATGAGCAGTTCTTC
CDR3 protein: CAISESLAGAYNEQFF

D gene: -
J gene: TRBJ2-7
V gene: TRBV27
CDR3 DNA: TGTGCCAGCAGTCGGCTAGGACAGTCCTACGAGCAGTACTTC
CDR3 protein: CASSRLGQSYEQYF

D gene: TRBD2
J gene: TRBJ2-1
V gene: TRBV19
CDR3 DNA: TGTGCCAGTAGTACCTTAGGATTGGCGGGAGGTCAGGGGCTCTACAATGAGCAGTTCTTC
CDR3 protein: CASSTLGLAGGQGLYNEQFF

D gene: -
J gene: TRBJ1-1
V gene: TRBV11-2
CDR3 DNA: TGTGCCAGCACCATTGGGGGGAAGAGGAACACTGAAGCTTTCTTT
CDR3 protein: CASTIGGKRNTEAFF